This T cell receptor beta chain was recovered during a study of T cell repertoires in cytomegalovirus infection. CDR3 length equals 13 residues. Germline V gene data show CDR1 as MDHEN and CDR2 as SYDVKM. Trimming removed 6 bases at V and 7 bases at J, with 13 bases between. Study conclusions and caveats: CMV-specific HLA-C-restricted TCR beta clonotypes dominated the ex vivo response.

MiXCR, run by TCRdb on the reads, gives a single entry per CDR3 protein. The sample lists some 200,000 distinct CDR3 sequences, roughly 19% occurring once. This clonotype was recorded at least ten times. The antigen is undetermined. J is TRBJ2-1 and V is TRBV28; weak D call: TRBD2 (6 bases). The clonotype comes from a human donor in good health (CMV status not recorded). Some clones in this sample may be carry-over from other donors' samples. Sequenced input: PBMCs. Here the CDR3 DNA reads TGTGCCAGCAGAGCCGGGCTAGCGAATGAGCAGTTCTTC. It is translated as CASRAGLANEQFF.